Presented here are 9 T cell receptor beta chains from one specimen sequenced in a study of T cells after posttransplantation cyclophosphamide. Produced via immunoSEQ multiplex PCR; TCRdb's table is partial and in-frame only. Of about 32,000 clones listed, about nine tenths are singletons. The naive gate required viable CD3+CD4+ or CD3+CD8+ cells with CCR7+CD45RA+CD45RO-CD95-CD27+CD28+ phenotype. Sequenced: naive CD4+ T cells sorted from PBMCs. The receptors here all came from a woman aged 60-75 years in good health, CMV-negative, and a related stem cell transplant donor.

The chain couples TRBV30 to TRBJ1-5; no firm D call. The germline gives CDR1 GTSNPN, CDR2 SVGIG (reference sequence). Trimming cost V 3 bases and J 6 bases, with 15 bases left between them. CDR3 length: 14 amino acids. The CDR3, as DNA: TGTGCCTGGAGCAGATCCGGAGGAACTCAGCCCCAGCATTTT. Protein product: CAWSRSGGTQPQHF.

In the case of this clone: Other DNA sequences in the same sample also yield this CDR3. The chain uses TRBV5-1 and TRBJ1-6; tentatively, D is TRBD1 (5 bases). Trimming left V 5 bases short and J 0 bases short, with 15 bases between. Per the germline V gene, CDR1 is SGHRS and CDR2 is YFSETQ. The CDR3 is made up of 17 amino acids. The CDR3 DNA reads as TGCGCCAGCAGGGATGGGGGGGTCAGCTCCTATAATTCACCCCTCCACTTT. Protein product: CASRDGGVSSYNSPLHF.

The genes are TRBV11-2 and TRBJ1-1, with a tentative D call TRBD1 (6 bases). Germline-derived CDR1 and CDR2 are SGHAT and FQNNGV. CDR3 length: 14 amino acids. Trimming pared 5 bases from V and 4 bases from J, leaving 14 bases between. Here the CDR3 reads CASSPGQRGTEAFF. Here the CDR3 DNA reads TGTGCCAGCAGCCCCGGACAGCGAGGCACTGAAGCTTTCTTT.

The V gene is TRBV10-3, the J gene TRBJ2-1; 9 positions match TRBD2. Losses at the gene ends were 10 bases for V and 7 bases for J; bases not matched to a gene: 5. The germline CDR1 and CDR2 sequences are ENHRY and SYGVKD. There are 12 residues in the CDR3. The CDR3 coding sequence is TGTGCCACCTCGGCGGGGGGGAATGAGCAGTTCTTC. Encoded protein: CATSAGGNEQFF.

This rearrangement joins TRBV28 to TRBJ2-1; 7 bases fit TRBD2. Germline V CDR1 and CDR2: MDHEN, SYDVKM. V gave up 6 bases and J gave up 8 bases; unmatched junction bases: 19. The CDR3 loop spans 17 amino acids. CDR3: CASSDLFGGGSSDEQFF. Here the CDR3 DNA reads TGTGCCAGCAGCGACCTCTTTGGGGGGGGGTCTTCGGATGAGCAGTTCTTC. The entire variable domain, with the rest obtained from reference TRBV28 and TRBJ2-1, is as follows: DVKVTQSSRYLVKRTGEKVFLECVQDMDHENMFWYRQDPGLGLRLIYFSYDVKMKEKGDIPEGYSVSREKKERFSLILESASTNQTSMYLCASSDLFGGGSSDEQFFGPGTRLTVL.

The chain has TRBV30 and TRBJ1-6; a possible D gene is TRBD1 (5 bases). V was cut by 8 bases and J by 1 base, with 9 bases left in between. Germline V gene sequence: CDR1 GTSNPN, CDR2 SVGIG (reference sequence). The CDR3 consists of 13 residues. This chain's CDR3 is CALGGSYNSPLHF. The CDR3 DNA reads TGTGCCCTCGGGGGATCCTATAATTCACCCCTCCACTTT.

Here the CDR3 reads CASSQRTGGNQPQHF. CDR3 coding DNA: TGCGCCAGCAGCCAGAGGACAGGCGGAAATCAGCCCCAGCATTTT. V and J are TRBV4-1 and TRBJ1-5; TRBD1 matches 7 bases. The CDR3 totals 15 residues. V dropped 3 bases and J dropped 4; count of bases not matched to a gene: 6. From germline, CDR1 is MGHRA and CDR2 YSYEKL.

The chain employs TRBV5-1 and TRBJ2-6, with TRBD1 identical over 8 bases. J lost 0 bases, V lost 4 bases, and 9 bases had no gene match. CDR3 length: 18 residues. Germline CDR1 and CDR2: SGHRS and YFSETQ. CDR3 region: CASSPRTGLNSGANVLTF. CDR3 sequence (DNA): TGCGCCAGCAGCCCCCGGACAGGGCTTAACTCTGGGGCCAACGTCCTGACTTTC.

The chain employs TRBV7-8 and TRBJ1-1; D is uncertain. With 0 bases removed from V and 2 bases from J, the gap between germline ends came to 10 bases. Germline assignment: CDR1 SGHVS and CDR2 FQNEAQ. This CDR3 comprises 15 residues. CDR3 DNA sequence: TGTGCCAGCAGCTTAGCCCTAGACCCCAACACTGAAGCTTTCTTT. Amino acids: CASSLALDPNTEAFF.